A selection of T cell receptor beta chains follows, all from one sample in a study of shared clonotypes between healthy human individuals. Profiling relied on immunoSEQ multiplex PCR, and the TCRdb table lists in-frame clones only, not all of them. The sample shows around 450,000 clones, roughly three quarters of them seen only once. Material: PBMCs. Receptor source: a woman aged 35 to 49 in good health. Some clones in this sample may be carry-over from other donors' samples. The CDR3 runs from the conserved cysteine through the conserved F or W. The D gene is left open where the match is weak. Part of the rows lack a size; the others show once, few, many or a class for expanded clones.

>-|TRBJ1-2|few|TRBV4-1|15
CASSPQARGDYGYTF
TGCGCCAGCAGCCCACAGGCTCGCGGAGACTATGGCTACACCTTC
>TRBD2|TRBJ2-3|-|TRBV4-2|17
CASSQVPTSGSADTQYF
TGTGCCAGCAGCCAAGTTCCTACTAGCGGGAGTGCAGATACGCAGTATTTT
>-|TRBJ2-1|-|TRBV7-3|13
CASSLGPYNEQFF
TGTGCCAGCAGCTTGGGACCCTACAATGAGCAGTTCTTC
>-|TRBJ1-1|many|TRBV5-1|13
CASSLAGYTEAFF
TGCGCCAGCAGCTTGGCAGGTTACACTGAAGCTTTCTTT
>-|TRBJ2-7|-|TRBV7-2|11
CASSATYEQYF
TGTGCCAGCAGCGCTACCTACGAGCAGTACTTC
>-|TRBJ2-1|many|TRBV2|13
CASSEAFSHEQFF
TGTGCCAGCAGTGAAGCATTTTCCCATGAGCAGTTCTTC
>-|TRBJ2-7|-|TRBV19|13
CASSGTADLEQYF
TGTGCCAGTAGCGGGACGGCCGATCTCGAGCAGTACTTC
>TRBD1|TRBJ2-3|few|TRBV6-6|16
CASSYGVTGGTDTQYF
TGTGCCAGCAGTTACGGGGTGACAGGGGGAACAGATACGCAGTATTTT
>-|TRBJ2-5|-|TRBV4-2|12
CASSQGAGAQYF
TGTGCCAGCAGCCAGGGGGCGGGGGCCCAGTACTTC
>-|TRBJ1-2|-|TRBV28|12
CATNAGSYGYTF
TGTGCCACCAATGCGGGTTCATATGGCTACACCTTC
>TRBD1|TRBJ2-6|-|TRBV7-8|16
CASSEGQGSGANVLTF
TGTGCCAGCAGCGAGGGACAGGGTTCTGGGGCCAACGTCCTGACTTTC
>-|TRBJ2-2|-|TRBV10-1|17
CASSELGQRANTGELFF
TGCGCCAGCAGTGAGTTGGGGCAGCGGGCGAACACCGGGGAGCTGTTTTTT
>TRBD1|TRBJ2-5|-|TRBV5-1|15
CASSFQGGGAETQYF
TGCGCCAGCAGCTTTCAAGGGGGCGGTGCCGAGACCCAGTACTTC
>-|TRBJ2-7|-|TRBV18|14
CASSPHRDFYEQYF
TGTGCCAGCTCCCCTCATCGGGATTTCTACGAGCAGTACTTC
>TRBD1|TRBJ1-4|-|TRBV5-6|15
CASSQTDRAGEKLFF
TGTGCCAGCAGCCAGACGGACAGGGCCGGCGAAAAACTGTTTTTT
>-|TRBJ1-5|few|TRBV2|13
CASSVPRDQPQHF
TGTGCCAGCAGTGTACCGAGGGATCAGCCCCAGCATTTT
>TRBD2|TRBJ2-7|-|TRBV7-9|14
CASSMREFSYEQYF
TGTGCCAGCAGCATGCGGGAGTTCTCCTACGAGCAGTACTTC
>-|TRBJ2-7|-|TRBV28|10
CASSRYEQYF
TGTGCCAGCAGCCGATACGAGCAGTACTTC
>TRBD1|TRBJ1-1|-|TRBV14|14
CASSPNGQADEAFF
TGTGCCAGCAGCCCAAACGGACAGGCAGATGAAGCTTTCTTT
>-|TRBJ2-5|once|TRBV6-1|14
CASSESGAPETQYF
TGTGCCAGCTCTGAGTCCGGGGCTCCAGAGACCCAGTACTTC
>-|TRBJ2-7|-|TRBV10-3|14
CAISERGRHYEQYF
TGTGCCATCAGTGAGAGGGGAAGGCACTACGAGCAGTACTTC
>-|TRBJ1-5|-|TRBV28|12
CASRGGGQPQHF
TGTGCCAGCCGTGGGGGTGGACAGCCCCAGCATTTT
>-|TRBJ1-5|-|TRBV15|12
CATSGRNQPQHF
TGTGCCACCAGCGGCCGAAATCAGCCCCAGCATTTT
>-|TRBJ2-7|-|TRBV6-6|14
CASSYSGHSYEQYF
TGTGCCAGCAGTTACAGCGGTCATTCCTACGAGCAGTACTTC
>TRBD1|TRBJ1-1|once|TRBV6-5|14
CASSPGQGNTEAFF
TGTGCCAGCAGTCCCGGACAGGGGAACACTGAAGCTTTCTTT
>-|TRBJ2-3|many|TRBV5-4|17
CASSRSGLPLLTDTQYF
TGTGCCAGCAGCCGGAGCGGACTACCCCTTCTCACAGATACGCAGTATTTT
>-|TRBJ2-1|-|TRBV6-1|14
CASSEDGGYNEQFF
TGTGCCAGCAGTGAAGATGGAGGATACAATGAGCAGTTCTTC
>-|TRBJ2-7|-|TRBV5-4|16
CASSRLRGQGSYEQYF
TGCGCCAGCAGCCGCCTACGTGGGCAGGGGTCCTACGAGCAGTACTTC
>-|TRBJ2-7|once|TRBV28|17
CASSLANRVREYYEQYF
TGTGCCAGCAGTTTAGCTAACAGGGTTAGAGAATACTACGAGCAGTACTTC
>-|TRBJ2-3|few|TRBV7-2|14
CASSLAAITDTQYF
TGTGCCAGCAGCTTAGCGGCGATCACAGATACGCAGTATTTT
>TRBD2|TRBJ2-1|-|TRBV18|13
CASSPIAGEGQFF
TGTGCCAGCTCACCGATCGCGGGGGAAGGGCAGTTCTTC
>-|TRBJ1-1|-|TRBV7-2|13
CASSLMMVTEAFF
TGTGCCAGCAGCTTAATGATGGTGACTGAAGCTTTCTTT
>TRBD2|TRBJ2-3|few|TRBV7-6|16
CASSRLAGGLTDTQYF
TGTGCCAGCAGTAGACTAGCGGGAGGTCTCACAGATACGCAGTATTTT
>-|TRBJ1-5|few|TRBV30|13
CAWMARDDQPQHF
TGTGCCTGGATGGCGCGGGACGATCAGCCCCAGCATTTT
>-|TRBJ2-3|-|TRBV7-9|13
CASSSPSSVAQYF
TGTGCCAGCAGCTCCCCCTCCTCAGTCGCGCAGTATTTT
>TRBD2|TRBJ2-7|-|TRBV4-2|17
CASSQVASGSSYYEQYF
TGTGCCAGCAGCCAAGTGGCTAGCGGGAGCTCTTACTACGAGCAGTACTTC
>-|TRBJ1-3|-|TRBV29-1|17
CSVRDGLQDPSGNTIYF
TGCAGCGTCCGGGACGGCTTACAAGACCCCTCTGGAAACACCATATATTTT
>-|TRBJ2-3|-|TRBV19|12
CASSISTDTQYF
TGTGCCAGTAGTATTAGCACAGATACGCAGTATTTT
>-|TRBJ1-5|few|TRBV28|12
CASEGVNQPQHF
TGTGCCAGCGAGGGGGTCAATCAGCCCCAGCATTTT
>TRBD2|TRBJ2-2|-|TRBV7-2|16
CASSSSSGRAPGELFF
TGTGCCAGCAGCTCGTCTAGCGGGAGGGCCCCCGGGGAGCTGTTTTTT
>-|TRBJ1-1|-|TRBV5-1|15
CASSPRGDRHTEAFF
TGCGCCAGCAGCCCCCGGGGTGACAGACACACTGAAGCTTTCTTT
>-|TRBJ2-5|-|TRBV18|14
CASSPPAGGETQYF
TGTGCCAGCTCACCACCGGCAGGGGGGGAGACCCAGTACTTC
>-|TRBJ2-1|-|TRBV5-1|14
CASSLASVYNEQFF
TGCGCCAGCAGCTTGGCTAGCGTATACAATGAGCAGTTCTTC
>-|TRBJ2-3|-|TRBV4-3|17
CASSQGIGGQSTDTQYF
TGCGCCAGCAGCCAAGGAATCGGGGGACAGAGCACAGATACGCAGTATTTT
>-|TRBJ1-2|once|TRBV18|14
CASSPWTAFYGYTF
TGTGCCAGCTCACCCTGGACAGCTTTCTACGGCTACACCTTC
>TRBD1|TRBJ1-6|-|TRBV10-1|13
CASSPDRASPLHF
TGCGCCAGCAGCCCGGACAGGGCTTCACCCCTCCACTTT
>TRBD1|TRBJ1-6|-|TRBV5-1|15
CASSLEAGGGSPLHF
TGCGCCAGCAGCTTGGAAGCAGGGGGAGGATCACCCCTCCACTTT
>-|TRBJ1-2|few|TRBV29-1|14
CSVEAGRGQWGYTF
TGCAGCGTCGAAGCGGGACGGGGCCAGTGGGGCTACACCTTC
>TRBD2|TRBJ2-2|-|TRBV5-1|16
CASSLEAGVVTGELFF
TGCGCCAGCAGCTTGGAAGCGGGAGTTGTCACCGGGGAGCTGTTTTTT
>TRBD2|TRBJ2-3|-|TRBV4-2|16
CASSQAGSGSKDTQYF
TGTGCCAGCAGCCAGGCAGGAAGCGGGAGTAAAGATACGCAGTATTTT
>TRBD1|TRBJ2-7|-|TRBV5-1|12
CASSSGQIEQYF
TGCGCCAGCAGCTCGGGACAGATCGAGCAGTACTTC
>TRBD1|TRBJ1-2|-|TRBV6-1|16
CASSENPGGGGYGYTF
TGTGCCAGCAGTGAGAATCCAGGGGGCGGTGGCTATGGCTACACCTTC